This section outlines one T cell receptor beta chain sequence together with its context. Antigen specificity is unknown. Measured with immunoSEQ multiplex PCR; TCRdb has only the in-frame clones, and not every one. The sample consists of around 87,000 clones, more than 80% of them appearing once. The sample originates from a study of T cell responses to AZD1222 COVID-19 vaccine. Regarding the study as a whole: Baseline antibody screening turned up just a handful of seropositive AZD1222 recipients. The donor cohort was predominantly white British with a female majority, and clonal diversity may have been underestimated. Two doses of AZD1222 preceded a rise in Spike-specific TCR breadth and depth. All repertoire sampling was performed exclusively after the peak T cell response.

Trimming cost V 0 bases and J 6 bases, with 9 bases left between them. Germline values: CDR1 MNHEY, CDR2 SVGAGI. The CDR3 has 13 residues. The sample was peripheral blood, taken 28 days after the second AZD1222 dose. The receptor was isolated from an adult who received the AZD1222 COVID-19 vaccine. V usage is TRBV6-5 and J usage is TRBJ2-7, with a possible D match to TRBD2 (5 bases). For the CDR3, the DNA is TGTGCCAGCAGTTACTCTCCGGGGAGCGAGCAGTACTTC. Residues: CASSYSPGSEQYF.